This T cell receptor beta chain was profiled in a study of blood T cell repertoires in COVID-19. As for the study in general: Samples taken during acute and convalescent COVID-19 were collected in the United States, Italy and Spain.

The V end lost 3 bases, the J end lost 7 bases, and 14 bases lay between the germline ends. CDR3 length equals 14 residues. The germline V gene encodes CDR1 SGDLS and CDR2 YYNGEE. This clone was detected a few times. As processed by the authors: Amplification of reference gene primers was used by the study to estimate nucleated cell counts. Repertoires were generated with immunoSEQ multiplex PCR, while TCRdb's copy carries only in-frame clones and drops some. V, J and clone size are taken as reported in that table, and D and trimming were inferred from the DNA itself. The sample has about 15,000 clones, around four fifths seen once; the top ten hold 22%.

The chain links TRBV9 to TRBJ1-5; D is ambiguous. The clonotype was recovered from a man of 80 years or more with active or convalescent COVID-19. Source material: peripheral blood. Here the CDR3 reads CASSDLWSLQPQHF. In DNA, the CDR3 is TGTGCCAGCAGCGACCTCTGGTCACTACAGCCCCAGCATTTT.